These 32 T cell receptor beta chains share one sample of origin, sequenced in a study of cytomegalovirus exposure and HLA in healthy donors. Primers included in the PCR were 60 Vbeta and 13 Jbeta primers. The protocol was immunoSEQ multiplex PCR, while the TCRdb copy is restricted to in-frame clones and leaves out a portion. The repertoire consists of some 220,000 clones, with approximately 90% occurring once and the leading ten covering around 1%. Specimen: PBMCs. These receptors were taken from a young woman in good health and CMV-seronegative.

For this clone: One junction end disagrees with the germline gene, perhaps due to a read error. The chain carries TRBV29-1 and TRBJ2-3; the match to TRBD2 covers 9 bases. Per germline, CDR1 SQVTM and CDR2 ANQGSEA. The CDR3 is 12 amino acids. CDR3 DNA: TGCAGCGTTGAACCGCTTAGCGGGAGATCGGATTTT. This sequence encodes CSVEPLSGRSDF.

This chain uses TRBV28 with TRBJ1-1; 8 nucleotides agree with TRBD1. The CDR3 consists of 16 residues. V lost 5 bases, J lost 5 bases, and 13 bases stayed unmatched. CDR1 is MDHEN and CDR2 is SYDVKM in the germline V gene. CDR3 in DNA: TGTGCCAGCAGTCCGGGCTCTCAGGGGGCGCGTACTGAAGCTTTCTTT. This codes for CASSPGSQGARTEAFF.

This clone was recorded only once. The CDR3 is CASSQEQGAGPKTEAFF. CDR3 nucleotides: TGTGCCAGCAGCCAAGAACAGGGGGCCGGCCCGAAAACTGAAGCTTTCTTT. The rearrangement joins TRBV4-2 to TRBJ1-1; 9 nucleotides align to TRBD1. The CDR3 extends over 17 amino acids. V lost 0 bases, J lost 5 bases, and 10 bases stayed unmatched. Germline V gene sequence: CDR1 LGHNA, CDR2 YNFKEQ.

The chain carries TRBV5-1 and TRBJ1-3; D unclear. The CDR3 is 15 residues long. V gave up 0 bases and J gave up 0 bases, with 7 bases separating them. Germline V lookup: CDR1 SGHRS, CDR2 YFSETQ. In DNA, the CDR3 is TGCGCCAGCAGCTTGGGCAGTGGCTCTGGAAACACCATATATTTT. Translation: CASSLGSGSGNTIYF.

This rearrangement joins TRBV7-9 to TRBJ2-7, with 7 bases identical to TRBD2. V shed 5 bases, J shed 2 bases, and the junction held 9 bases outside the gene matches. The germline CDR1 and CDR2 sequences are SEHNR and FQNEAQ (reference sequence). This CDR3 is 15 amino acids long. The CDR3, as DNA: TGTGCCAGCAGCCGATTAGCGGGTGTGCCCTACGAGCAGTACTTC. As protein: CASSRLAGVPYEQYF.

J is TRBJ2-1 and V is TRBV6-5; D possibly corresponds to TRBD2 (5 bases). V lost 5 bases and J 10 bases, leaving 9 bases between the germline ends. Germline CDR1 reads MNHEY; CDR2 reads SVGAGI. There are 11 residues in the CDR3. The CDR3 DNA reads TGTGCCAGCAGTAACGGACTCGAGCAGTTCTTC. Its protein product is CASSNGLEQFF.

CDR3 bases: TGTGCCAGCAGCTTGGCACTTATAGCGGGAGGGCTCACCGGGGAGCTGTTTTTT. It specifies CASSLALIAGGLTGELFF. The chain carries TRBV5-6 and TRBJ2-2, with 11 bases fitting TRBD2. Trimming took 0 bases from V and 4 from J; bases not matched to a gene: 8. Germline CDR1 and CDR2: SGHDT and YYEEEE. This CDR3 contains 18 residues.

The genes are TRBV19 and TRBJ2-4; 9 bases match TRBD2. Germline trimming cut 3 bases from V and 1 base from J; bases unmatched to any gene: 4. Germline CDR1 and CDR2: LNHDA and SQIVND (reference sequence). The CDR3 loop spans 16 amino acids. The CDR3 sequence: CASSIAGGFAKNIQYF. The CDR3 DNA sequence: TGTGCCAGTAGTATCGCGGGGGGGTTTGCCAAAAACATTCAGTACTTC.

The J gene is TRBJ1-1, the V gene TRBV5-6, with D tentatively TRBD1 (5 bases). The CDR3 loop spans 15 amino acids. Trimming removed 1 base from V and 2 bases from J, with 12 bases in between. The germline CDR1 and CDR2 sequences are SGHDT and YYEEEE. CDR3 nucleotide sequence: TGTGCCAGCAGCTTGACGTACAGGTCTAACACTGAAGCTTTCTTT. It specifies CASSLTYRSNTEAFF.

The chain carries TRBV18 and TRBJ2-7; the match to TRBD1 covers 10 bases. Germline V gives CDR1 KGHSH, CDR2 LQKENI. The CDR3 contains 15 residues. Trimming took 3 bases from V and 7 from J; bases not matched to a gene: 9. Written as DNA, the CDR3 is TGTGCCAGCTCACCGAGGACAGGGGGGACTACGGAGCAGTACTTC. Encoded protein: CASSPRTGGTTEQYF.

This chain connects TRBV7-2 to TRBJ1-4; 7 positions agree with TRBD1. V was pared by 4 bases and J by 5 bases, with 13 bases of the junction left unmatched. CDR1 SGHTA and CDR2 FQGNSA come from the germline V gene. CDR3 size: 17 residues. This CDR3 reads CASSSRTGGPSNEKLFF. CDR3 in DNA: TGTGCCAGCAGCTCACGGACAGGCGGTCCATCCAATGAAAAACTGTTTTTT.

The V and J genes are TRBV6-1 and TRBJ1-1; 8 nucleotides agree with TRBD1. Germline V lookup: CDR1 MNHNS, CDR2 SASEGT. J was trimmed by 11 bases and V by 0 bases; bases with no gene match: 5. This CDR3 comprises 13 residues. In DNA, the CDR3 is TGTGCCAGCAGTGAAGCGGACAGGGTATATGCTTTCTTT. Amino acids: CASSEADRVYAFF.

V gene TRBV14 combines with J gene TRBJ2-5, with TRBD2 identical over 12 bases. The J call could be wrong; TRBJ2-7 is a better fit for the DNA end. This CDR3 spans 20 amino acids. The germline CDR1 and CDR2 sequences are SGHDN and FVKESK. Here the CDR3 reads CASSARPLAGGWVGSYEQYF. CDR3 DNA sequence: TGTGCCAGCAGCGCCCGACCTCTAGCGGGAGGGTGGGTGGGCTCCTACGAGCAGTACTTC.

CDR3 DNA sequence: TGTGCCAGCAGCCGAACTTGGACTAATGAAAAACTGTTTTTT. Translating gives CASSRTWTNEKLFF. V is TRBV6-5 and J is TRBJ1-4; no clear D gene. Germline lookup yields CDR1 MNHEY and CDR2 SVGAGI. CDR3 length: 14 amino acids. The germline V and J ends were trimmed by 6 bases and 2 bases, with 10 bases remaining between them.

The chain has TRBV2 and TRBJ1-2, with TRBD1 as a possible D gene (6 bases). Germline V gene sequence: CDR1 SNHLY, CDR2 FYNNEI. With 10 bases removed from V and 10 bases from J, the gap between germline ends came to 13 bases. The CDR3 consists of 10 residues. This CDR3 reads CATDRDNYTF. The CDR3 coding sequence is TGTGCCACAGACCGGGACAACTACACCTTC.

The chain is built from TRBV6-5 and TRBJ1-2; no definite D call. Deletions cut 6 bases from V and 1 base from J, with 12 bases between. The CDR3 runs 14 residues. Per germline, CDR1 MNHEY and CDR2 SVGAGI. The CDR3: CASRVTNLNYGYTF. The CDR3 DNA is TGTGCCAGCAGGGTAACAAACCTTAACTATGGCTACACCTTC.

Turning to this clone: Mismatch with germline at one junction end may stem from a read error. The J gene is TRBJ1-4, the V gene TRBV11-2; the match to TRBD1 covers 12 bases. Looked up from germline, CDR1 is SGHAT and CDR2 is FQNNGV. The CDR3 sequence is 15 residues long. The CDR3 region has the DNA TGTGCCAGCAGCTTAGGTCCGGGACAGGGGGCAGAAGGGATTTTT. Its translation is CASSLGPGQGAEGIF.

This rearrangement joins TRBV6-6 to TRBJ1-1; 7 positions match TRBD1. The CDR3 is made up of 14 amino acids. CDR1 MNHNY and CDR2 SVGAGI come from the germline V gene (reference sequence). The trim removed 9 bases at V and 0 bases at J, leaving 7 bases unmatched. DNA for the CDR3: TGTGCCAGTAGAAGACAGGGAGTGAACACTGAAGCTTTCTTT. Its protein is CASRRQGVNTEAFF.

The V call is TRBV4-2, the J call TRBJ2-3, with D possibly matching TRBD2 (6 bases). V lost 1 base and J 7 bases, leaving 21 bases between the germline ends. The CDR3 has 17 residues. Germline V lookup: CDR1 LGHNA, CDR2 YNFKEQ. CDR3 DNA: TGTGCCAGCAGCCAAGGAATAGCGGACCTAGCGCAGAATACGCAGTATTTT. It encodes CASSQGIADLAQNTQYF.

This chain connects TRBV4-3 to TRBJ2-3, with D possibly TRBD2 on 5 matching bases. V lost 3 bases, J lost 0 bases, and 10 bases lay in between. The germline CDR1 and CDR2 sequences are LGHNA and YSLEER. There are 15 residues in the CDR3. The CDR3 DNA reads TGCGCCAGCAGCCAGGTCCGGGGAAGCACAGATACGCAGTATTTT. This translates into CASSQVRGSTDTQYF.

This chain's CDR3 is CASSPSSGNEQFF. The CDR3 nucleotides read TGTGCCAGCTCACCATCGTCGGGGAATGAGCAGTTCTTC. This chain joins TRBV18 and TRBJ2-1, with D perhaps TRBD2 (5 bases). V was trimmed by 2 bases and J by 7 bases, leaving 9 bases between them. This CDR3 has 13 amino acids. The V gene's germline CDR1 is KGHSH and CDR2 LQKENI.

The chain uses TRBV6-5 and TRBJ1-1; D gene uncertain. The CDR3 loop spans 14 amino acids. Per germline, CDR1 MNHEY and CDR2 SVGAGI. The V gene lost 4 bases and the J gene lost 0 bases, with 9 bases spanning the gap. In DNA, the CDR3 is TGTGCCAGCAGTTGGGCAGGAATGAACACTGAAGCTTTCTTT. Translating gives CASSWAGMNTEAFF.

The chain links TRBV5-1 to TRBJ1-1; weak D call: TRBD1 (6 bases). This CDR3 is 14 amino acids long. V was trimmed by 5 bases and J by 1 base, leaving 12 bases between them. Looked up from germline, CDR1 is SGHRS and CDR2 is YFSETQ. In nucleotides, the CDR3 is TGCGCCAGCAGTTTTCAGGGGACGAACACTGAAGCTTTCTTT. Protein product: CASSFQGTNTEAFF. Using reference TRBV5-1 and TRBJ1-1 for the parts outside the CDR3, the full variable domain is KAGVTQTPRYLIKTRGQQVTLSCSPISGHRSVSWYQQTPGQGLQFLFEYFSETQRNKGNFPGRFSGRQFSNSRSEMNVSTLELGDSALYLCASSFQGTNTEAFFGQGTRLTVV.

V and J are TRBV5-6 and TRBJ2-5; a weak D match, TRBD1 (6 bases). Germline-derived CDR1 and CDR2 are SGHDT and YYEEEE. This CDR3 spans 13 amino acids. V dropped 4 bases and J dropped 5 bases, with 12 bases sitting between them. The CDR3 spells CASSPGVTETQYF. The CDR3, as DNA: TGTGCCAGCAGCCCAGGGGTTACCGAGACCCAGTACTTC.

This sequence joins TRBV4-2 and TRBJ1-2; D is undetermined. The CDR3 consists of 15 residues. Trimming pared 1 base from V and 0 bases from J, leaving 9 bases between. Germline CDR1 reads LGHNA; CDR2 reads YNFKEQ. The CDR3 DNA sequence: TGTGCCAGCAGCCAAGTGATCGGAGCTAACTATGGCTACACCTTC. Translating it yields CASSQVIGANYGYTF.

V gene TRBV7-2 combines with J gene TRBJ1-2; D is unclear. The V gene lost 1 base and the J gene lost 4 bases, with 13 bases spanning the gap. Germline CDR1 and CDR2: SGHTA and FQGNSA. The CDR3 loop spans 15 amino acids. This CDR3 is CASSLDNRLTYGYTF. DNA for the CDR3: TGTGCCAGCAGCTTAGATAATAGACTGACCTATGGCTACACCTTC.

This chain links TRBV9 with TRBJ2-3; D unclear. The CDR3 has 16 amino acids. V lost 0 bases to trimming and J lost 0 bases, with 11 bases between them. Per the germline V gene, CDR1 is SGDLS and CDR2 is YYNGEE. The CDR3 protein is CASSVDSFQSTDTQYF. CDR3 nucleotide sequence: TGTGCCAGCAGCGTAGACTCCTTCCAAAGCACAGATACGCAGTATTTT.

This clone was seen a handful of times. This sequence joins TRBV11-2 and TRBJ2-4; D is possibly TRBD2 (6 bases). The CDR3 spans 15 residues. Germline lookup yields CDR1 SGHAT and CDR2 FQNNGV. V shed 5 bases and J shed 3 bases, with 14 bases lying between them. This CDR3 is CASSRAGSVKNIQYF. The CDR3 nucleotides read TGTGCCAGCAGCCGAGCCGGGAGTGTCAAAAACATTCAGTACTTC.

V and J are TRBV30 and TRBJ1-5; D possibly corresponds to TRBD1 (6 bases). CDR1 GTSNPN and CDR2 SVGIG come from the germline V gene (reference sequence). Trimming stripped 2 bases from V and 2 bases from J, with 16 bases between. This CDR3 spans 16 amino acids. In nucleotides, the CDR3 is TGTGCCTGGAGTCTACTTGCCAGGGGTGGCAATCAGCCCCAGCATTTT. Amino acid sequence: CAWSLLARGGNQPQHF. The full variable domain, completed using reference TRBV30 and TRBJ1-5, is SQTIHQWPATLVQPVGSPLSLECTVEGTSNPNLYWYRQAAGRGLQLLFYSVGIGQISSEVPQNLSASRPQDRQFILSSKKLLLSDSGFYLCAWSLLARGGNQPQHFGDGTRLSIL.

The gene calls are TRBV2 and TRBJ2-7; 8 nucleotides line up with TRBD1. Unmatched junction bases numbered 9, after V lost 4 bases and J lost 7 bases. The CDR3 sequence is 14 residues long. Per the germline V gene, CDR1 is SNHLY and CDR2 is FYNNEI. CDR3 nucleotides: TGTGCCAGCAGTGGGACAGGGTCCCCGGGGGAGCAGTACTTC. Residues: CASSGTGSPGEQYF.

This clone was picked up one time. The V call is TRBV4-3, the J call TRBJ1-6; 7 bases align to TRBD1. The CDR3 consists of 15 residues. Germline V gene data show CDR1 as LGHNA and CDR2 as YSLEER. After removal of 4 bases from V and 5 bases from J, the junction contained 5 bases not matched to a gene. The CDR3 loop is CASSRVDRDNSPLHF. The CDR3, as DNA: TGCGCCAGCAGCCGGGTCGACAGGGATAATTCACCCCTCCACTTT.

This clone occurred once. The J gene is TRBJ2-7, the V gene TRBV27; no firm D call. Germline assignment: CDR1 MNHEY and CDR2 SMNVEV (reference sequence). Trimming left V 6 bases short and J 4 bases short, with 13 bases between. This CDR3 spans 13 amino acids. The CDR3 is CASSPSETYEQYF. CDR3 DNA: TGTGCCAGCAGCCCAAGCGAAACTTACGAGCAGTACTTC.